Each of the 11 T cell receptor beta chains below was sequenced from the same sample in a study of cytomegalovirus exposure and HLA in healthy donors. Measured with immunoSEQ multiplex PCR; TCRdb has only the in-frame clones, and not every one. The data show 130,000 to 150,000 clones, with approximately 90% seen just once and less than 8% held by the top ten. The sequenced sample consisted of PBMCs. The receptors shown here come from a woman under 40 in good health and CMV-seropositive.

This sequence joins TRBV9 and TRBJ2-2, with 10 nucleotides matching TRBD2. Germline loops: CDR1 SGDLS, CDR2 YYNGEE. The CDR3 sequence is 14 residues long. The V segment lost 3 bases and the J segment 6 bases; nucleotides outside the gene matches: 2. CDR3 nucleotides: TGTGCCAGCAGCGGGACTAGCGGTGCCGGGGAGCTGTTTTTT. Translation: CASSGTSGAGELFF.

This clone was seen a handful of times. CDR3 nucleotides: TGTGCCAGCAGTTTGCCCTCCAGGAACAATGAGCAGTTCTTC. It yields the protein CASSLPSRNNEQFF. This chain connects TRBV28 to TRBJ2-1; no firm D call. The CDR3 loop spans 14 amino acids. CDR1 and CDR2 from the germline V gene are MDHEN and SYDVKM. The germline V and J ends were trimmed by 3 bases and 5 bases, with 11 bases remaining between them.

V is TRBV7-2 and J is TRBJ1-3; TRBD1 matches 7 bases. The CDR3 is 13 amino acids. Germline CDR1 is SGHTA and CDR2 is FQGNSA. Trimming removed 5 bases from V and 5 bases from J; junction bases left unmatched: 3. The CDR3 coding sequence is TGTGCCAGCAGCCCGGGACAGCGAAACACCATATATTTT. Translated: CASSPGQRNTIYF.

The chain couples TRBV28 to TRBJ1-2; 9 nucleotides line up with TRBD1. The germline V gene has CDR1 MDHEN and CDR2 SYDVKM. There are 13 residues in the CDR3. V trimming: 3 bases; J trimming: 8 bases; junction bases outside the gene matches: 4. The CDR3 DNA follows: TGTGCCAGCAGTTTTGGACAGGGGCTCGGCTACACCTTC. Translated, it gives CASSFGQGLGYTF.

The chain combines TRBV5-6 with TRBJ2-7; TRBD2 aligns across 8 bases. Looked up from germline, CDR1 is SGHDT and CDR2 is YYEEEE. J lost 5 bases, V lost 1 base, and 5 bases had no gene match. The CDR3 runs to 14 residues. CDR3 nucleotides: TGTGCCAGCAGCTTGCCCAGCGGGAGCCACGAGCAGTACTTC. Protein sequence: CASSLPSGSHEQYF.

The chain is built from TRBV6-5 and TRBJ2-7; the match to TRBD1 covers 7 bases. V dropped 6 bases and J dropped 5; count of bases not matched to a gene: 7. The germline V gene has CDR1 MNHEY and CDR2 SVGAGI. The CDR3 runs 13 residues. The CDR3 region is CASSLTQGDEQYF. Written as DNA, the CDR3 is TGTGCCAGCAGCCTCACTCAGGGGGACGAGCAGTACTTC.

The chain combines TRBV28 with TRBJ2-7, with a possible D match to TRBD2 (5 bases). Trimming left V 6 bases short and J 0 bases short, with 12 bases between. The CDR3 runs to 14 residues. Germline V gene data show CDR1 as MDHEN and CDR2 as SYDVKM. The CDR3 DNA is TGTGCCAGCAGGGGAGCGGAAAACTCCTACGAGCAGTACTTC. As protein: CASRGAENSYEQYF. Combining the CDR3 with reference TRBV28 and TRBJ2-7 gives the whole variable domain DVKVTQSSRYLVKRTGEKVFLECVQDMDHENMFWYRQDPGLGLRLIYFSYDVKMKEKGDIPEGYSVSREKKERFSLILESASTNQTSMYLCASRGAENSYEQYFGPGTRLTVT.

The chain couples TRBV9 to TRBJ2-2, with TRBD2 matching 11 bases. After removal of 4 bases from V and 1 base from J, the junction contained 3 bases not matched to a gene. Germline values: CDR1 SGDLS, CDR2 YYNGEE. There are 16 residues in the CDR3. The CDR3 nucleotides are TGTGCCAGCAGCCTCGGGACTAGCGGGAACACCGGGGAGCTGTTTTTT. Translating gives CASSLGTSGNTGELFF.

J is TRBJ1-2 and V is TRBV6-1; D gene uncertain. CDR3 size: 15 residues. V dropped 6 bases and J dropped 6 bases, with 20 bases sitting between them. Germline V gives CDR1 MNHNS, CDR2 SASEGT. The DNA for the CDR3 is TGTGCCAGCAGCGAACCCGGGCGGGGATCCCATGGCTACACCTTC. Translated, it gives CASSEPGRGSHGYTF.

This chain connects TRBV11-2 to TRBJ2-2; TRBD2 matches at 7 bases. Unmatched junction bases numbered 6, after V lost 2 bases and J lost 6 bases. Germline CDR1 and CDR2: SGHAT and FQNNGV. The length of the CDR3 is 15 residues. The CDR3 protein is CASSLRGAGPGELFF. CDR3 bases: TGTGCCAGCAGCTTAAGGGGAGCGGGGCCCGGGGAGCTGTTTTTT. Combining the CDR3 with reference TRBV11-2 and TRBJ2-2 gives the whole variable domain EAGVAQSPRYKIIEKRQSVAFWCNPISGHATLYWYQQILGQGPKLLIQFQNNGVVDDSQLPKDRFSAERLKGVDSTLKIQPAKLEDSAVYLCASSLRGAGPGELFFGEGSRLTVL.

The CDR3 loop reads CASKDSGSIFTDTQYF. The CDR3 DNA reads as TGTGCCAGCAAGGACAGCGGGAGTATATTCACAGATACGCAGTATTTT. V is TRBV13 and J is TRBJ2-3; TRBD2 matches 8 bases. The V and J ends lost 7 bases and 2 bases, in that order; junction bases with no gene match: 11. The CDR3 sequence is 16 residues long. Germline V gene sequence: CDR1 PRHDT, CDR2 FYEKMQ (reference sequence).